This TCR beta chain was captured by sequencing in a study of shared clonotypes between healthy human individuals. The CDR3 has 15 amino acids. Germline V gene data show CDR1 as SGHAT and CDR2 as FQNNGV. V was trimmed by 5 bases and J by 12 bases, leaving 20 bases between them. This clone has more than one count but fewer than ten. The genomic DNA of each subset was split evenly across several immunoSEQ plates. It was 200 to 250 ng DNA, some 30,000 T cell genomes, that sorted-subset replicate PCRs used. In the source study's methods: Filtering differed since immunoSEQ provided only junctions, with no quality scores. Only in-frame clones appear in the TCRdb table, and some are missing; sequencing was by immunoSEQ multiplex PCR. The DNA was the basis for D and trimming; V, J and clone size are from that table. The table records 950,000 to 1,300,000 clones, about 74% of them present only once. The study separated CD4+ cells into CD45RA+ naive and CD45RA-negative memory subsets.

The origin of this receptor is a man aged 18 to 29 in good health. Material: memory CD4+ T cells sorted from blood. The subset was: CD45RA-negative fraction. The rearrangement uses TRBV11-2 and TRBJ1-6; D is possibly TRBD1 (5 bases). CDR3 region: CASSLSGTQVLPLHF. In DNA form, the CDR3 reads TGTGCCAGCAGCCTCTCTGGGACCCAGGTTTTACCCCTCCACTTT.